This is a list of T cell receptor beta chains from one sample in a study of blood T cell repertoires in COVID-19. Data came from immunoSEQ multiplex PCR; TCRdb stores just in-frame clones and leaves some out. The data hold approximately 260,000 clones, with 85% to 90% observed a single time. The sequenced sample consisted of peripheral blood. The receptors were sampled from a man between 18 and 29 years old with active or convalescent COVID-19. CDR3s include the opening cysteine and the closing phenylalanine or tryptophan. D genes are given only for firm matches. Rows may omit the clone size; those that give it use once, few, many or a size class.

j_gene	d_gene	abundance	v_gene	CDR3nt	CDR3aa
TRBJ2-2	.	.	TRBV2	TGTGCCAGCAGTGCAGGACTCTCCGGGGAGCTGTTTTTT	CASSAGLSGELFF
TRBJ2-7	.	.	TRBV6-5	TGTGCCAGCCGATACTCTTACTCCTACGAGCAGTACTTC	CASRYSYSYEQYF
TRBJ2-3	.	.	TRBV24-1	TGTGCCACCAGTGACAAAACCGGGGGAGATACGCAGTATTTT	CATSDKTGGDTQYF
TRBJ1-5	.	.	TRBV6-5	TGTGCCAGCAGTCGACAGCGCCCCGGGCCCCAGCATTTT	CASSRQRPGPQHF
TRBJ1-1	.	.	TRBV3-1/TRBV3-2	TGTGCCAGCAGCCAATCCGGTGGAGCTTTCTTT	CASSQSGGAFF
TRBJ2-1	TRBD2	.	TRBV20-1	TGCAGTGCTAGCGGGGGGAATGAGCAGTTCTTC	CSASGGNEQFF
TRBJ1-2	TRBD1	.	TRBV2	TGTGCCAGCAGTGCCGAGACAGGGGGGACTTATGGCTACACCTTC	CASSAETGGTYGYTF
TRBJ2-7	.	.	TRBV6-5	TGTGCCAGCAGTTATTCAATGAACTACGAGCAGTACTTC	CASSYSMNYEQYF
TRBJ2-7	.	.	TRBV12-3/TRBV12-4	TGTGCCAGCAGCCGGACTGATTCCTACGAGCAGTACTTC	CASSRTDSYEQYF
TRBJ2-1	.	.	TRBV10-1	TGCGCCAGCCGCAAGATGCGGGAGCAGTTCTTC	CASRKMREQFF
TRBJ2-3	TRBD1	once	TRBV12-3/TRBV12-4	TGTGCCAGCAGTTTTACAGGGGCCGTTGGAAGTTTT	CASSFTGAVGSF
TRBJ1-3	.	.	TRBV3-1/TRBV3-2	TGTGCCAGCAGCCAAGATGGGGGGAGCGGAAACACCATATATTTT	CASSQDGGSGNTIYF
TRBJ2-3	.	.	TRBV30	TGTGCCTGGAGTAGGCTAAGCGGGAGCACAGATACGCAGTATTTT	CAWSRLSGSTDTQYF
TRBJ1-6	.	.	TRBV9	TGTGCCAGCAGCGTAGAAGGAGGGGACAATTCACCCCTCCACTTT	CASSVEGGDNSPLHF
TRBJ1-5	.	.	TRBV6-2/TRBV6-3	TGTGCCAGCAGTTTCTCCGGGCAGCCCCAGCATTTT	CASSFSGQPQHF
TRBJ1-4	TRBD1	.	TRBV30	TGTGCCTGGAGTGTACCACAGGGGGTCTCAACTAATGAAAAACTGTTTTTT	CAWSVPQGVSTNEKLFF
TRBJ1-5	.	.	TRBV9	TGTGCCAGCAGCACCGACAATGGCAATCAGCCCCAGCATTTT	CASSTDNGNQPQHF
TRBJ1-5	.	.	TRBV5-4	TGTGCCAGCAGAACCAGGGTCTATAGCAATCAGCCCCAGCATTTT	CASRTRVYSNQPQHF
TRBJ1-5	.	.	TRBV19	TGTGCCAGTACGGTAGGGGCTGGTCAGCCCCAGCATTTT	CASTVGAGQPQHF
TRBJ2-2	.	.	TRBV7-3	TGTGCCAGCAGCTTCGCGCCGGGGGAGCTGTTTTTT	CASSFAPGELFF
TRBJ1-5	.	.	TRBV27	TGTGCCAGGGGGGGTATGGGGCCCCAGCATTTT	CARGGMGPQHF
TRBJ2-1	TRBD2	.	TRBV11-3	TGTGCCAGCAGCTTAGACCCGTTGCTAGCGGGAGGGAGGGATGAGCAGTTCTTC	CASSLDPLLAGGRDEQFF
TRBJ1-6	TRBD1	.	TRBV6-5	TGTGCCAGCAGGGACAGGAGCTCCTATAATTCACCCCTCCACTTT	CASRDRSSYNSPLHF
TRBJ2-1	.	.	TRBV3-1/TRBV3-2	TGTGCCAGCAGCCAAGATGGGCGGGGAGTGGGTGGCTACAATGAGCAGTTCTTC	CASSQDGRGVGGYNEQFF